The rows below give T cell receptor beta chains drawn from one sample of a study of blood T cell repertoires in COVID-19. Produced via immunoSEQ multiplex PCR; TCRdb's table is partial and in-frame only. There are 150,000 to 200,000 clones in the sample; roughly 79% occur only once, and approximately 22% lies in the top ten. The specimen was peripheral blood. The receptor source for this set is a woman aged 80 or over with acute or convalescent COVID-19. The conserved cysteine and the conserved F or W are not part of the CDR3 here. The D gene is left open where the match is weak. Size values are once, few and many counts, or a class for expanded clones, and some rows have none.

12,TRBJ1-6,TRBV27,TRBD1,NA,ASRTGQHNSPLH
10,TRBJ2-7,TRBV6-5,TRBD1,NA,ASRGTVYEQY
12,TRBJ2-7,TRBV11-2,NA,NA,ASSLGGVLYEQY
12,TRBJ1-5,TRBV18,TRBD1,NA,ASSPGQGWEPQH
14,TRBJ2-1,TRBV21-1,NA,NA,ASSTGLAPSYNEQF
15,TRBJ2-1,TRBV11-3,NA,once,ASSSQGGASSYNEQF
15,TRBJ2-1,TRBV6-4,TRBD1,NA,ASSRTGVGSSYNEQF
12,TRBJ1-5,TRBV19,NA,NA,ASSIAGLGQPQH
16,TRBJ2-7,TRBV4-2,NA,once,ASSQENSPGIGLYEQY
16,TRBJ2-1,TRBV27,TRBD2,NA,ASSLGLAGVRRTNEQF
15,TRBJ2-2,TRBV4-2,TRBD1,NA,ASSQDPGGVDTGELF
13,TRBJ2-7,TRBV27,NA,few,ASIFTGVSSYEQY
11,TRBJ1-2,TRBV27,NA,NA,ASSRGTYYGYT
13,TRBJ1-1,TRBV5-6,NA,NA,ASFWGGLRNTEAF
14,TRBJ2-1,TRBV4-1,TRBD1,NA,ASSQEGAGGNDEQF
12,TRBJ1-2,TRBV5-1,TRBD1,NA,ASRSIDREHGYT
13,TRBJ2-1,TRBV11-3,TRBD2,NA,ASSLEASGSNEQF
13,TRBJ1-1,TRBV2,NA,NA,ASISRVLMNTEAF
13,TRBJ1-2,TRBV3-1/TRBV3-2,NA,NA,ASSQGGAIGYGYT
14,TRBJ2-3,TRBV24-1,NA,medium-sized,ATSDLQGRDTDTQY
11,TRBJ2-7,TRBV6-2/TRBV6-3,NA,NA,ASSYVGGNEQY
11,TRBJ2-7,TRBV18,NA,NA,ASSPPSVDEQY
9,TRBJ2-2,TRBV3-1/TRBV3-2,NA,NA,ASSRGGELF
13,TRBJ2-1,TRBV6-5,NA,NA,ASSYDGSSYNEQF
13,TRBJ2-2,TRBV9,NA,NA,ASSPQGGNTGELF
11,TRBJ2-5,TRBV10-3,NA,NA,AISALGAETQY
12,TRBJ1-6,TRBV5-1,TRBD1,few,ASSLGTGGAWLH
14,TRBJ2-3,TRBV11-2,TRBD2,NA,ASSWTGTRGTDTQY
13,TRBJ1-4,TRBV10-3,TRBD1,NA,AISELDRGSEKLF
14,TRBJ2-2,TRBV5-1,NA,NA,ASSSGWSPNTGELF
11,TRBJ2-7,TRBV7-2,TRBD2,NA,ASSSVGGNEQY
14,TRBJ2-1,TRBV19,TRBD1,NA,ASTSRTGIQYNEQF
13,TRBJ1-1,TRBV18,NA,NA,ASSAPSKMNTEAF
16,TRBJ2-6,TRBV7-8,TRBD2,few,ASSKGLAGVRGANVLT
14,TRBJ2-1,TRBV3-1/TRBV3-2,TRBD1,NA,ASSQPGQGRGNEQF
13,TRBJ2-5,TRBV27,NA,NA,ASSLEGVDRETQY
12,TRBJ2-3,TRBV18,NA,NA,ASSPQGGADTQY